This TCR beta chain is drawn from a study of OX40 agonist ivuxolimab in advanced cancers. Sequenced by immunoSEQ multiplex PCR; TCRdb stores in-frame clones only, minus some. The sample consists of 30,000 or so clones, approximately 89% of them appearing once. The sample consisted of CD4+ or CD8+ T cells sorted from blood, taken in a trial of the OX40 agonist ivuxolimab. The sequence was obtained from an adult with an advanced solid tumor such as melanoma, head and neck, liver or kidney cancer.

The CDR3 coding sequence is TGTGCCAGCGGGGACAGGAGGAACTATGGCTACACCTTC. Its protein is CASGDRRNYGYTF. The chain joins TRBV28 to TRBJ1-2, with 8 bases aligning to TRBD1. V shed 8 bases and J 2 bases; nucleotides not matched to a gene: 4. CDR1 and CDR2 (germline): MDHEN, SYDVKM. The CDR3 has 13 residues.